This TCR beta chain was captured by sequencing in a study of blood T cell repertoires in COVID-19. On the study more broadly: Samples taken during acute and convalescent COVID-19 were collected in the United States, Italy and Spain. PBMCs, B-cell-depleted T cells, or T cells provided the cDNA or gDNA that made up the material.

Authors' data handling: Amplified reference gene primers provided the basis for estimating nucleated cell counts. Using immunoSEQ multiplex PCR, the repertoire was profiled, and TCRdb retains in-frame clones only, with some absent. The V and J calls and clone size are taken from that table; D and trimming were inferred from the DNA. The sample records over 50,000 clones, about 93% being singletons. Germline V gene data show CDR1 as SEHNR and CDR2 as FQNEAQ (reference sequence). V shed 8 bases, J shed 2 bases, and the junction held 18 bases outside the gene matches. The CDR3 has 18 residues. The receptor's source is a human donor with active COVID-19. The donor label of this sample is uncertain. The sample comprised peripheral blood. The genes are TRBV7-9 and TRBJ2-7, with 10 bases identical to TRBD2. In nucleotides, the CDR3 is TGTGCCAGCGCACCAACCGGCGCTAGCGGGAGCCCAGCCTACGAGCAGTACTTC. Translation gives CASAPTGASGSPAYEQYF.